This TCR beta chain was recovered during a study of T-cell reconstitution after alpha-beta-depleted transplantation in children (dated by TCRdb to the mid-2010s). Broadly, across the study: The study quantitatively tracked T-cell immune reconstitution after TCRalphabeta/CD19-depleted allogeneic hematopoietic cell transplantation in children using TCR repertoire profiling. The paper's findings and limits, for the study overall: The frequencies of hyperexpanded clones fell over the following months, and after one year, T-cell counts and TCRbeta diversity were mostly attributed to newly produced T cells. Apparently early alphabetaT-cell count recovery about two months after transplant reportedly relied on only several hundred rapidly expanded clones derived from non-depleted graft cells. In some patients, high TCRbeta diversity at day 60 was attributed to recipient T cells and intrathymic progenitors that had survived conditioning.

Libraries were made using PCR. The instrument given in TCRdb is Illumina HiSeq 2500. TCR library preparation used molecular barcoding, with unique molecular identifiers applied to normalize quantification of the TCRbeta repertoire. The public reads were reanalyzed by TCRdb: fastp trimming at Q25, MiXCR alignment, in-frame beta chains only. Rows are unified per CDR3 protein, each entry keeping the most common DNA and genes. The sample yields around 670,000 distinct CDR3 sequences; around 13% were counted once. Of the sample, 0.79% falls within the top ten clones. Many counts were recorded for this clonotype. No cognate antigen has been identified for it. Per-base qualities were not stored, and no clone one base away is much larger. Relative to germline, V is missing 3 bases and J is missing 5 bases, with 3 bases of the junction outside any gene match. The CDR3 covers 14 residues, taking in both the cysteine and the phenylalanine. The sequence is cut down to CDR3 DNA, 42 bases in frame from base 1.

What the treatment or condition label conveys for this sample: allogeneic hematopoietic cell transplantation with graft depleted of TCRalphabeta T cells and CD19 B cells. The children who served as transplant recipients had been given grafts of TCRalphabeta/CD19-depleted allogeneic hematopoietic cells. The rearrangement joined TRBV12-3 or TRBV12-4 to TRBJ1-1, with TRBD1 matching 10 junction bases. This TCR derives from a girl aged 2 to 10 with congenital amegakaryocytic thrombocytopenia, due to receive a stem cell transplant. The material was PBMCs, obtained before TCRalphabeta/CD19-depleted stem cell transplant. In nucleotides, the sequence is TGTGCCAGCAGTTTGACAGGGGGCGTGACTGAAGCTTTCTTT. This gives the protein CASSLTGGVTEAFF.